This entry features one T cell receptor beta chain sequence. This clone was counted a few times. There is no known antigen for this receptor. Nothing much larger sits one base from this clone, and base qualities are not available. The immunoSEQ Assay was used to immunosequence TCRbeta CDR3 regions from genomic DNA. Before high-throughput sequencing, the genomic DNA was amplified using bias-controlled multiplex PCR. As for how the authors treated the data: To quantify the absolute abundance of each unique TCRbeta CDR3 region, the sequences were collapsed and filtered. Clonality, defined as 1 minus Pielou's evenness, was calculated using only productive rearrangements. Tumor T-cell fraction was calculated by normalizing TCRbeta template counts to usable DNA, which was estimated from several housekeeping genes. A previously published method was used to identify clones with significantly greater frequencies in on-treatment samples than in baseline samples. This immuneACCESS table, as held by TCRdb, lists in-frame sequences with V and J called but not all clones. Of the missing ones, under half trace to an unresolved V gene in checked studies; the others have no known cause. V and J calls and clone size come straight from that table; D and trimming were deduced from the DNA. For this sample there are 5,500 or so clones; around 40% appear just once. Together, the top ten hold 8% to 9.5% of the sample.

This sample is drawn from a study of sequential checkpoint blockade in melanoma (dated by TCRdb to about 2019). As for the study more broadly: In a 1:1 randomization, patients received either first-line nivolumab then ipilimumab (arm A) or ipilimumab then nivolumab (arm B). Both trial sequences were followed by maintenance nivolumab. DNA from more than 75 melanoma tumor samples collected before treatment underwent TCRbeta immunosequencing. Matched tumor biopsies were taken from 20 or so patients before treatment and at week 13, after single-agent nivolumab (arm A) or ipilimumab (arm B). About 75% of the matched tumor biopsy pairs taken before and after treatment were from the same lesion. Results and caveats for the whole study, not just this receptor: Among patients in arm A, the nivolumab-first arm, pretreatment tumor TIL clonality was associated with response (P = .04). Clinical benefit was about 30 times more likely to be achieved by patients whose tumor T-cell fraction and clonality increased by week 13. Tumor T-cell fraction and clonality were correlated with PD-L1 staining and CD8+ T-cell counts, but not with mutational load. Larger, independent patient cohorts are needed to validate the response-prediction model that combines TCR metrics and mutation burden. Small sample sizes and reduced statistical power limited the analyses of tumor T-cell fraction within each arm.

CDR1 and CDR2, looked up from the germline V gene, are SGDLS and YYNGEE. At the junction V is shortened by 4 bases and J by 6 bases, with 8 bases in between. The CDR3 sequence holds 12 residues, the cysteine and phenylalanine included. Only the CDR3 portion is preserved as DNA: 36 bases, with reading frame beginning at the first base. Taken with the paper, the label for treatment or condition translates to: randomized to nivolumab then ipilimumab (arm A) or the reverse (arm B). None of the trial patients had been given prior DNA-damaging chemotherapy. Samples came from patients with melanoma in CheckMate 064, a randomized, open-label phase II trial of sequential checkpoint blockade. Genomic DNA from formalin-fixed paraffin-embedded (FFPE) tissue samples served as the input for tumor TCR sequencing.

The sample in question was tumor tissue (inferred from file names), obtained from a patient given nivolumab and ipilimumab in sequence. The receptor chain draws on TRBV9 and TRBJ2-1; the D gene cannot be named for sure. The source of this sequence is a human donor with melanoma. In nucleotides, the sequence is TGTGCCAGCAGCTTACTGGGCAATGAGCAGTTCTTC. Its coded protein is CASSLLGNEQFF.